The 17 T cell receptor beta chains below all came from one sample that was sequenced in a study of regulatory T cells in long-lasting Graves disease. Library construction for TCR beta used iRepertoire HTBI primers and Arm-PCR of CDR3 regions. TCRdb re-derived calls from the multiplex PCR reads in MiXCR, one entry per CDR3 protein. The table shows hundreds of thousands of distinct CDR3 sequences, with 15% to 20% occurring only once. As to time point: newly diagnosed GD, antithyroid drugs for less than 3 months. The TCR library used RNA extracted from PBMCs. These data were likewise used in another study, on T cells in Graves' hyperthyroidism and ophthalmopathy.

The sample here was peripheral blood mononuclear cells (PBMCs), taken at new diagnosis, from a patient treated with antithyroid drugs. These receptors came from a woman aged 30 to 39 with Graves disease.

At least ten counts were recorded for this clonotype. V is TRBV29-1 and J is TRBJ2-7; TRBD2 matches at 12 bases. The V gene's germline CDR1 is SQVTM and CDR2 ANQGSEA. CDR3 length: 14 amino acids. The J segment lost 4 bases and the V segment lost 6 bases, leaving 7 bases of the junction unmatched. The CDR3 is CSVSSGRAGYEQYF. The DNA of the CDR3 is TGCAGCGTCTCTAGCGGGAGGGCCGGGTACGAGCAGTACTTC.

This clonotype was counted at least ten times. V gene TRBV5-1 combines with J gene TRBJ2-3; D is uncertain. The CDR3 covers 13 residues. The germline V gene has CDR1 SGHRS and CDR2 YFSETQ. Trimming took 2 bases from V and 4 from J, leaving 8 bases between them. The CDR3: CASSFRASDTQYF. DNA for the CDR3: TGCGCCAGCAGCTTTAGGGCTTCAGATACGCAGTATTTT.

This clonotype showed up just a few times. The rearrangement links TRBV3-1 to TRBJ2-7; D gene ambiguous. Per germline, CDR1 LGHDT and CDR2 YNNKEL (reference sequence). The V end lost 1 base, the J end lost 3 bases, and 10 bases lay between the germline ends. The CDR3 has 14 amino acids. CDR3 sequence (DNA): TGTGCCAGCAGCCAAGGCGGCAGAAACTACGAGCAGTACTTC. It specifies CASSQGGRNYEQYF.

J is TRBJ1-5 and V is TRBV5-5, with 8 positions matching TRBD1. The V and J ends lost 3 bases and 0 bases, in that order; junction bases with no gene match: 2. The CDR3 has 15 amino acids. In germline, CDR1 is SGHKS, CDR2 YYEKEE (reference sequence). The CDR3 spells CASSWGQDSNQPQHF. CDR3 nucleotide sequence: TGTGCCAGCAGCTGGGGACAGGATAGCAATCAGCCCCAGCATTTT.

This clonotype occurred many times. The J gene is TRBJ2-3, the V gene TRBV28; D not certain. Trimming removed 6 bases at V and 6 bases at J, with 10 bases between. The CDR3 is 12 residues long. Germline loops: CDR1 MDHEN, CDR2 SYDVKM. The DNA of the CDR3 is TGTGCCAGCAGCCAACTGATTGATACGCAGTATTTT. It translates to CASSQLIDTQYF.

There are a few counts of this clonotype. The V gene is TRBV20-1, the J gene TRBJ2-5; 10 positions agree with TRBD2. CDR3 length: 15 amino acids. Trimming cost V 2 bases and J 3 bases; bases outside gene matches: 6. CDR1 DFQATT and CDR2 SNEGSKA come from the germline V gene (reference sequence). In nucleotides, the CDR3 is TGCAGTGCTAGAATTCCTAGCGGGAGAAAAGAGACCCAGTACTTC. It yields the protein CSARIPSGRKETQYF.

This clonotype came up a few times. A read error is likely, as this CDR3 ends without the conserved phenylalanine or tryptophan. The V and J genes are TRBV20-1 and TRBJ2-1, with 7 positions matching TRBD1. Germline lookup yields CDR1 DFQATT and CDR2 SNEGSKA (reference sequence). The CDR3 has 14 amino acids. V was pared by 2 bases and J by 12 bases, with 13 bases of the junction left unmatched. The CDR3 is CSARSTGSDTGQFL. The CDR3 DNA reads TGCAGTGCTAGATCGACAGGGTCCGACACCGGGCAGTTCCTC.

This clonotype occurred a few times. The chain employs TRBV25-1 and TRBJ2-5; 7 nucleotides align to TRBD1. This CDR3 contains 16 residues. With 4 bases clipped from V and 5 bases from J, the junction kept 13 bases outside the gene matches. CDR1 MGHDK and CDR2 SYGVNS come from the germline V gene. DNA for the CDR3: TGTGCCAGCAGTGCATACAGGGGTAGAGGGATGGAGACCCAGTACTTC. Its protein product is CASSAYRGRGMETQYF.

This clonotype was seen ten or more times. CDR3 amino acids: CAWNRVVGTEAFF. The CDR3 nucleotides are TGTGCCTGGAACAGGGTTGTCGGAACTGAAGCTTTCTTT. The rearrangement joins TRBV30 to TRBJ1-1, with a possible D match to TRBD1 (6 bases). The germline V and J ends were trimmed by 4 bases and 5 bases, with 14 bases remaining between them. In germline, CDR1 is GTSNPN, CDR2 SVGIG (reference sequence). This CDR3 is 13 amino acids long.

The V gene is TRBV19, the J gene TRBJ2-3, with 9 bases that match TRBD2. The CDR3 runs 14 residues. The J segment lost 5 bases and the V segment lost 3 bases, leaving 3 bases of the junction unmatched. Per germline, CDR1 LNHDA and CDR2 SQIVND (reference sequence). The CDR3 loop reads CASSMPSGKDTQYF. For the CDR3, the DNA is TGTGCCAGTAGTATGCCTAGCGGGAAAGATACGCAGTATTTT.

This clonotype was observed at least ten times. The chain is built from TRBV2 and TRBJ1-4; D unresolved. CDR1 and CDR2 (germline): SNHLY, FYNNEI. CDR3 length: 13 residues. The V and J ends lost 6 bases and 8 bases respectively, with 13 bases between them. CDR3 residues: CASRHPVGEKLFF. For the CDR3, the DNA is TGTGCCAGCAGGCACCCGGTGGGGGAAAAACTGTTTTTT.

This clonotype was counted at least ten times. The chain links TRBV3-1 to TRBJ2-7, with D uncertain. Germline V gives CDR1 LGHDT, CDR2 YNNKEL (reference sequence). The V end lost 4 bases, the J end lost 0 bases, and 10 bases lay between the germline ends. The CDR3 has 14 amino acids. CDR3 DNA sequence: TGTGCCAGCAGCCTTTTCGGGCCCTCCTACGAGCAGTACTTC. Protein: CASSLFGPSYEQYF.

The gene calls are TRBV29-1 and TRBJ2-5, with D uncertain. The CDR3 consists of 12 residues. The germline CDR1 and CDR2 sequences are SQVTM and ANQGSEA. The ends were cut back, 4 bases at V and 7 bases at J, with 13 bases in the middle. In DNA form, the CDR3 reads TGCAGCGTTGGCATGTCCGTAGGGACCCAGTACTTC. Translating it yields CSVGMSVGTQYF.

This clonotype was counted many times. This chain uses TRBV11-2 with TRBJ2-7; D is perhaps TRBD1 or TRBD2 (5 bases each). The germline V gene encodes CDR1 SGHAT and CDR2 FQNNGV. The CDR3 consists of 15 residues. V was shortened by 4 bases and J by 7 bases, with 20 bases between the two germline ends. DNA for the CDR3: TGTGCCAGCAGCTCGCAGGGAGCCAAAGTTAGGGAGCAGTACTTC. This gives the protein CASSSQGAKVREQYF.

This sequence joins TRBV20-1 and TRBJ2-3; tentatively, D is TRBD1 or TRBD2 (5 bases each). Between the trimmed V and J ends, which lost 6 bases and 2 bases, there was a span of 15 bases. Germline assignment: CDR1 DFQATT and CDR2 SNEGSKA (reference sequence). There are 14 residues in the CDR3. CDR3 in amino acids: CSAGVGDFTDTQYF. DNA for the CDR3: TGCAGTGCGGGGGTAGGGGATTTCACAGATACGCAGTATTTT.

This clonotype was seen ten or more times. V is TRBV6-1 and J is TRBJ2-1; TRBD1 aligns across 8 bases. CDR3 size: 16 residues. Trimming cost V 6 bases and J 6 bases; bases outside gene matches: 13. From germline, CDR1 is MNHNS and CDR2 SASEGT. Here the CDR3 reads CASSEKQGVITNEQFF. CDR3 coding DNA: TGTGCCAGCAGCGAGAAACAGGGGGTGATCACCAATGAGCAGTTCTTC.

This clonotype was seen only a few times. The chain links TRBV7-9 to TRBJ2-7; D gene uncertain. V dropped 3 bases and J dropped 6 bases, with 9 bases sitting between them. The CDR3 runs to 12 residues. CDR1 is SEHNR, CDR2 FQNEAQ, per germline (reference sequence). The DNA for the CDR3 is TGTGCCAGCAGCTTCTCATTCACCGAGCAGTACTTC. It yields the protein CASSFSFTEQYF.